This entry lists 16 T cell receptor beta chains sequenced from one sample in a study of blood T cell repertoires in COVID-19. Some clones are missing from TCRdb's copy, which holds only in-frame ones; the method was immunoSEQ multiplex PCR. The table records about 49,000 clones, approximately 80% of them present only once. The sequencing sample was made of peripheral blood. These receptors all come from an older woman with acute or convalescent COVID-19.

CDR3 amino acids: CASREALNTEAFF. DNA for the CDR3: TGTGCCAGCAGGGAGGCCCTGAACACTGAAGCTTTCTTT. J is TRBJ1-1 and V is TRBV28; D is uncertain. The CDR3 totals 13 residues. V was pared by 6 bases and J by 0 bases, with 8 bases between. Germline V gene data show CDR1 as MDHEN and CDR2 as SYDVKM.

This clone was picked up a small number of times. The J gene is TRBJ1-5, the V gene TRBV28; TRBD1 aligns across 8 bases. This CDR3 is 16 amino acids long. The V gene's germline CDR1 is MDHEN and CDR2 SYDVKM. The trim removed 6 bases at V and 1 base at J, leaving 8 bases unmatched. CDR3 loop: CASSPDRTGSNQPQHF. The DNA of the CDR3 is TGTGCCAGCAGCCCCGATAGGACAGGGAGCAATCAGCCCCAGCATTTT.

The rearrangement joins TRBV6-4 to TRBJ1-5; 7 bases match TRBD1. The CDR3 runs to 13 residues. The J segment lost 7 bases and the V segment lost 5 bases, leaving 5 bases of the junction unmatched. CDR1 is MRHNA and CDR2 is SNTAGT in the germline V gene. The CDR3 protein is CASSTGDRQPQHF. DNA for the CDR3: TGTGCCAGCAGTACAGGGGACCGGCAGCCCCAGCATTTT.

This clone was seen a single time. The chain recombines TRBV24-1 with TRBJ1-2, with unresolved D. The CDR3 length is 13 residues. Deletions cut 4 bases from V and 5 bases from J, with 10 bases between. Germline V gene sequence: CDR1 KGHDR, CDR2 SFDVKD. The CDR3 loop is CATSDAGVYGYTF. The CDR3 bases are TGTGCCACCAGTGACGCCGGGGTTTATGGCTACACCTTC.

This clone came up once. The CDR3 here is CASSLSGQESYEQYF. For the CDR3, the DNA is TGTGCCAGCAGCCTGTCGGGACAGGAGTCCTACGAGCAGTACTTC. The chain employs TRBV7-3 and TRBJ2-7, with 8 bases fitting TRBD1. V trimming: 5 bases; J trimming: 1 base; junction bases outside the gene matches: 7. Germline V gene data show CDR1 as SGHTA and CDR2 as FQGTGA. The CDR3 consists of 15 residues.

The V and J genes are TRBV28 and TRBJ2-3, with 8 bases matching TRBD2. V shed 3 bases, J shed 5 bases, and the junction held 7 bases outside the gene matches. The V gene's germline CDR1 is MDHEN and CDR2 SYDVKM. The CDR3 loop spans 15 amino acids. CDR3 DNA: TGTGCCAGCAGTTTCGCGGGGGGCCTCGGAGATACGCAGTATTTT. It yields the protein CASSFAGGLGDTQYF.

In the case of this clone: Relative to the germline gene, one junction end is altered; a read error may explain this. This chain links TRBV13 with TRBJ2-7; TRBD1 matches at 8 bases. The germline V gene has CDR1 PRHDT and CDR2 FYEKMQ (reference sequence). The CDR3 has 13 residues. The chain's CDR3 is CASSRAARDRPAF. In DNA form, the CDR3 reads TGTGCCAGCAGCCGGGCGGCCCGGGACAGGCCCGCCTTC.

The chain has TRBV11-2 and TRBJ2-1; TRBD2 aligns across 12 bases. V gave up 5 bases and J gave up 7 bases; unmatched junction bases: 6. CDR3 length: 15 residues. Germline V gives CDR1 SGHAT, CDR2 FQNNGV. The CDR3 loop reads CASSTTSGGRNEQFF. The CDR3 DNA reads as TGTGCCAGCAGCACGACTAGCGGGGGCCGAAATGAGCAGTTCTTC.

The chain carries TRBV5-1 and TRBJ1-5; D is ambiguous. Germline V gene data show CDR1 as SGHRS and CDR2 as YFSETQ. CDR3 length equals 13 residues. V gave up 4 bases and J gave up 7 bases, with 12 bases separating them. DNA for the CDR3: TGCGCCAGCAGCCCCAGTGGGCCCCAGCCCCAGCATTTT. It is translated as CASSPSGPQPQHF.

In its sample, this clone was seen a few times. The V call is TRBV16, the J call TRBJ2-3; 13 nucleotides agree with TRBD2. Germline V gives CDR1 KGHSY, CDR2 FQNENV. Trimming at V came to 2 bases and at J to 2 bases, leaving 7 bases not matched to a gene. This CDR3 has 18 amino acids. The CDR3 sequence: CASSQTPGTSGDTDTQYF. CDR3 coding DNA: TGTGCCAGCAGCCAAACCCCCGGGACTAGCGGGGACACAGATACGCAGTATTTT.

On this clone: One junction end disagrees with the germline gene, perhaps due to a read error. The V gene is TRBV20-1, the J gene TRBJ1-1; no clear D gene. CDR1 is DFQATT and CDR2 is SNEGSKA in the germline V gene (reference sequence). There are 10 residues in the CDR3. The CDR3: CRVANSEAFF. Written as DNA, the CDR3 is TGCAGGGTTGCAAACAGTGAAGCTTTCTTT.

This clone is a singleton in its sample. The J gene is TRBJ2-2, the V gene TRBV7-2, with D possibly matching TRBD2 (5 bases). The CDR3 runs 15 residues. CDR1 and CDR2 (germline): SGHTA, FQGNSA. V lost 2 bases, J lost 10 bases, and 17 bases lay in between. DNA of the CDR3: TGTGCCAGCAGCTTATCTTCCAGAGCGGAGGAGGAGCTGTTTTTT. Translation: CASSLSSRAEEELFF.

The chain uses TRBV6-1 and TRBJ1-5; 8 bases line up with TRBD1. V dropped 3 bases and J dropped 7; count of bases not matched to a gene: 8. This CDR3 is 15 amino acids long. Looked up from germline, CDR1 is MNHNS and CDR2 is SASEGT. The chain's CDR3 is CASSDTTGTGQPQHF. The CDR3 region has the DNA TGTGCCAGCAGTGACACAACAGGGACAGGACAGCCCCAGCATTTT.

V gene TRBV5-6 combines with J gene TRBJ2-7, with 7 bases that match TRBD2. The V gene's germline CDR1 is SGHDT and CDR2 YYEEEE. The V segment lost 4 bases and the J segment 0 bases; nucleotides outside the gene matches: 7. This CDR3 comprises 15 residues. The CDR3: CASSAWTRSSYEQYF. The CDR3 bases are TGTGCCAGCAGCGCATGGACTAGGAGCTCCTACGAGCAGTACTTC.

The chain recombines TRBV6-5 with TRBJ1-1, with D uncertain. Trimming pared 7 bases from V and 3 bases from J, leaving 12 bases between. The germline V gene encodes CDR1 MNHEY and CDR2 SVGAGI. This CDR3 is built from 13 residues. The DNA for the CDR3 is TGTGCCAGCACGATACACAGAGACACTGAAGCTTTCTTT. This codes for CASTIHRDTEAFF.

This chain links TRBV6-5 with TRBJ1-6, with D tentatively TRBD1 (6 bases). This CDR3 has 15 amino acids. Trimming removed 1 base from V and 9 bases from J, with 13 bases in between. CDR1 is MNHEY and CDR2 is SVGAGI in the germline V gene. This CDR3 reads CASSYFGRGSSPLHF. Written as DNA, the CDR3 is TGTGCCAGCAGTTACTTTGGCAGGGGAAGTTCACCCCTCCACTTT.